These T cell receptor beta chains were read from a single sample in a study of blood T cells in healthy people across ages. TCRdb itself ran the 5' RACE reads through MiXCR, one entry per CDR3 protein. This sample has more than 450,000 distinct CDR3 sequences, with roughly a quarter found just once. Separately, the same data were catalogued under a study of T cells of mothers and their children.

The specimen sequenced was blood. These receptors all come from a boy aged 2 to 9 in good health. CDR3s include the opening cysteine and the closing phenylalanine or tryptophan. D genes are given only for firm matches. Rows may omit the clone size; those that give it use once, few, many or a size class.

TRBD1	TRBV16	TRBJ2-7	few	TGTGCCAGCAGCTTCCAGGGGGCTAGGTACGAGCAGTACTTC	CASSFQGARYEQYF
.	TRBV5-1	TRBJ2-4	.	TGCGCCAGCAGCCTGGGACTGACGCCCATTCAGTACTTC	CASSLGLTPIQYF
.	TRBV4-1	TRBJ1-2	.	TGCGCCAGCAGGGGAGGGGGGCCGCTGGCTAACTATGGCTACACCTTC	CASRGGGPLANYGYTF
.	TRBV6-2/TRBV6-3	TRBJ2-4	.	TGTGCCAGCAGCCGCGGGACAGAGCACCTAAACATTCAGTACTTC	CASSRGTEHLNIQYF
TRBD1	TRBV7-9	TRBJ2-5	few	TGTGCCAGCAGCTTAGCCATTTGGGGACAGCCTGACGAGACCCAGTACTTC	CASSLAIWGQPDETQYF
TRBD2	TRBV5-1	TRBJ2-1	few	TGCGCCAGCAGCTTGAGACTAGCGGGGGATGAGCAGTTCTTC	CASSLRLAGDEQFF
.	TRBV6-5	TRBJ1-1	few	TGTGCCAGCAGTCGTCCCATGAACACTGAAGCTTTCTTT	CASSRPMNTEAFF
.	TRBV24-1	TRBJ2-5	few	TGTGCCACCAGTGATGGGCAGGTCAGGGAGACCCAGTACTTC	CATSDGQVRETQYF
TRBD1	TRBV7-9	TRBJ1-2	once	TGTGCCAGCAGTCCGGGACAGGGCTCCTTC	CASSPGQGSF
TRBD1	TRBV15	TRBJ2-7	.	TGTGCCACCAGCAGAGATCGACAGGGGGGCGAGCAGTACTTC	CATSRDRQGGEQYF
.	TRBV20-1	TRBJ1-1	.	TGCAGTGCTAGAAGTTCCCGTAACACTGAAGCTTTCTTT	CSARSSRNTEAFF
TRBD2	TRBV27	TRBJ2-7	.	TGTGCCAGCAGTCTTAGGGTACGGGGGGGGCCCCAAATCTACGAGCAGTACTTC	CASSLRVRGGPQIYEQYF
TRBD1	TRBV6-5	TRBJ2-5	few	TGTGCCAGCAGTGGGACAGGGGCCCAAGAGACCCAGTACTTC	CASSGTGAQETQYF
TRBD1	TRBV6-1	TRBJ1-5	.	TGTGCCAGCAGTGAAGGCCCGAGGGACAGGGGTGGGAATCAGCCCCAGCATTTT	CASSEGPRDRGGNQPQHF
.	TRBV29-1	TRBJ2-1	.	TGCAGCGTTGTTGGGACATCGGTACGGGAGCAGTTCTTC	CSVVGTSVREQFF
.	TRBV12-3/TRBV12-4	TRBJ1-5	.	TGTGCCAGCGCTGGGGGTTTCAACAATCAGCCCCAGCATTTT	CASAGGFNNQPQHF
.	TRBV10-3	TRBJ2-1	.	TGTGCCATCAGTGAAGGAGTGGGAGACTACAATGAGCAGTTCTTC	CAISEGVGDYNEQFF
.	TRBV9	TRBJ2-1	few	TGTGCCAGCAGCGCTGGGCGTCGCAGCGAGCAGTTCTTC	CASSAGRRSEQFF
TRBD2	TRBV12-3/TRBV12-4	TRBJ2-2	medium-sized	TGTGCCAGCAGCCCGACTAGCGGGAGAGTCTCCGGGGAGCTGTTTTTT	CASSPTSGRVSGELFF
.	TRBV5-1	TRBJ2-1	few	TGCGCCAGCAGCTTGGCCGTGGCCAATGAGCAGTTCTTC	CASSLAVANEQFF
.	TRBV29-1	TRBJ2-1	once	TGCAGCGTTGGGTCAGGTAATGAGCAGTTCTTC	CSVGSGNEQFF
TRBD2	TRBV19	TRBJ2-1	.	TGTGCCAGTAGTATGTTTAGCGGGGCCGATGAGCAGTTCTTC	CASSMFSGADEQFF
TRBD1	TRBV27	TRBJ2-7	.	TGTGCCAGCAGTTTTTCGGACAGGGTGGTCGACGAGCAGTACTTC	CASSFSDRVVDEQYF
.	TRBV29-1	TRBJ2-5	many	TGCAGCGTTGGTCCCCACCTTAGGCCTCAAGAGACCCAGTACTTC	CSVGPHLRPQETQYF
.	TRBV12-3/TRBV12-4	TRBJ2-1	.	TGTGCCAGCAGATCGACAGGGACTAACAATGAGCAGTTCTTC	CASRSTGTNNEQFF
.	TRBV6-5	TRBJ1-5	.	TGTGCCAGCAGTCCCCCCGGACAGTATAATCAGCCCCAGCATTTT	CASSPPGQYNQPQHF
.	TRBV28	TRBJ2-2	.	TGTGCCAGCAGACGTGGGGGGAACACCGGGGAGCTGTTTTTT	CASRRGGNTGELFF
.	TRBV7-2	TRBJ2-7	.	TGTGCCAGCAGCTTACAGCCCGGTAGCTACGAGCAGTACTTC	CASSLQPGSYEQYF
.	TRBV10-1	TRBJ2-7	.	TGCGCCAGCAGTGGGGGCCGACGGTCCGAGCAGTACTTC	CASSGGRRSEQYF
.	TRBV12-3/TRBV12-4	TRBJ2-1	.	TGTGCCAGCACCCTTTATCGGGAGAATGAGCAGTTCTTC	CASTLYRENEQFF
.	TRBV7-7	TRBJ2-3	few	TGTGCCAGCAGCCGAAGATACACAGATACGCAGTATTTT	CASSRRYTDTQYF
TRBD2	TRBV9	TRBJ2-3	few	TGTGCCAGCAGCGTAGGCTGGCTAGCGGGAGGGAAAACAGATACGCAGTATTTT	CASSVGWLAGGKTDTQYF
TRBD1	TRBV20-1	TRBJ2-6	once	TGCAGTGCTCCATATCGACAGGGTGGGGCCAACGTCCTGACTTTC	CSAPYRQGGANVLTF
.	TRBV4-2	TRBJ2-1	.	TGTGCCAGCAGCCCCGGGACAAACACCTACAATGAGCAGTTCTTC	CASSPGTNTYNEQFF
TRBD1	TRBV6-2/TRBV6-3	TRBJ2-5	.	TGTGCCAGCAGTTACCAGGGGGCTGAGCAGTACTTC	CASSYQGAEQYF
.	TRBV12-3/TRBV12-4	TRBJ2-5	.	TGTGCCAGCAGCTCATCCCACGAGACCCAGTACTTC	CASSSSHETQYF
.	TRBV30	TRBJ2-6	many	TGTGCCTGGAACCTATACGGCGGGGCCAACGTCCTGACTTTC	CAWNLYGGANVLTF
TRBD2	TRBV6-5	TRBJ2-7	.	TGTGCCAGCAAAGCAGGACTAGCGGGATCGTACGAGCAGTACTTC	CASKAGLAGSYEQYF
.	TRBV5-1	TRBJ2-5	few	TGCGCCAGCAGCTTGAGGTATCCACAAGAGACCCAGTACTTC	CASSLRYPQETQYF
.	TRBV12-3/TRBV12-4	TRBJ1-6	.	TGTGCCAGCAGTTTAGGGGGCCGGGCCAATTCACCCCTCCACTTT	CASSLGGRANSPLHF
TRBD2	TRBV4-3	TRBJ2-1	few	TGCGCCAGCAGCCACGGGACTAGCGACTACAATGAGCAGTTCTTC	CASSHGTSDYNEQFF
TRBD2	TRBV20-1	TRBJ2-1	.	TGCAGTGCCATGAAAGCGGGAGGGCCGAATGAGCAGTTCTTC	CSAMKAGGPNEQFF
.	TRBV30	TRBJ1-5	.	TGTGCCTGGAGTACCGGCAGCCGGAATCAGCCCCAGCATTTT	CAWSTGSRNQPQHF
TRBD2	TRBV3-1	TRBJ2-2	once	TGTGCCAGCAAATCCTCCGCCCCGGGACTAGCGGGGGCGAACACCGGGGAGCTGTTTTTT	CASKSSAPGLAGANTGELFF
.	TRBV29-1	TRBJ2-1	few	TGCAGCGTTGCCCCGGGACGCGAGCAGTTCTTC	CSVAPGREQFF
TRBD2	TRBV20-1	TRBJ2-3	.	TGCAGTGCTAGAGGACTAGCCGATACGCAGTATTTT	CSARGLADTQYF
.	TRBV7-2	TRBJ2-3	.	TGTGCCAGCAGCTTAGAGGGGGATCCCACAGATACGCAGTATTTT	CASSLEGDPTDTQYF
.	TRBV25-1	TRBJ2-7	few	TGTGCCAGCAGTGATCATACAGGCTCCTACGAGCAGTACTTC	CASSDHTGSYEQYF
.	TRBV15	TRBJ2-6	few	TGTGCCACCAGCCCTCTCGGGGGTTCTGGGGCCAACGTCCTGACTTTC	CATSPLGGSGANVLTF
TRBD1	TRBV29-1	TRBJ2-1	.	TGCAGCGCCTCCGGGACAGGGATGAACGGGGGCTCCTACAATGAGCAGTTCTTC	CSASGTGMNGGSYNEQFF
TRBD2	TRBV27	TRBJ2-7	few	TGTGCCAGCAGTTTAAAGGCCGGGACTAGCACTATCTACTTC	CASSLKAGTSTIYF
.	TRBV15	TRBJ2-5	.	TGTGCCACCAGCATCTCGCGGGAACAGGGAGAGACCCAGTACTTC	CATSISREQGETQYF
TRBD1	TRBV6-2/TRBV6-3	TRBJ2-1	once	TGTGCCAGCAGCCCCGGGACAGGTTTCTTAGCCAATGAGCAGTTCTTC	CASSPGTGFLANEQFF
TRBD2	TRBV30	TRBJ2-3	few	TGTGCCTGGAGCGGGGGGGCAGATACGCAGTATTTT	CAWSGGADTQYF
TRBD1	TRBV5-5	TRBJ2-6	.	TGTGCCAGCAGCCCAACAACAGGGGGGTTCTCTGGGGCCAACGTCCTGACTTTC	CASSPTTGGFSGANVLTF
TRBD1	TRBV18	TRBJ2-6	.	TGTGCCAGCTCACCACGGACAGGGTCCAACTCTGGGGCCAACGTCCTGACTTTC	CASSPRTGSNSGANVLTF
.	TRBV9	TRBJ2-3	many	TGTGCCAGCAGCGTAGGGACAGTTCAGACAGATACGCAGTATTTT	CASSVGTVQTDTQYF